The following is a T cell receptor beta chain sequence with its context. Its antigen is not identified. RNA transcripts provided the source from which TCR beta CDR3 regions were amplified. Carried out on the TCR CDR3, a first-round RT-PCR used the HTBI primer set. TCRdb passed the multiplex PCR reads through MiXCR, listing each CDR3 protein once. This table holds about 500,000 distinct CDR3 sequences, more than 15% found once. The length of the CDR3 is 12 residues. V dropped 5 bases and J dropped 5 bases, with 12 bases sitting between them. CDR1 is DFQATT, CDR2 SNEGSKA, per germline (reference sequence). This sample is drawn from a study of T cells in Graves' hyperthyroidism and ophthalmopathy. Study as a whole: The blood sample was taken at first diagnosis, before treatment began.

Investigators excluded patients with uncontrolled infection, other autoimmune disease, pregnancy or lactation. Broader study findings: A model of 13 V-J features distinguished ophthalmopathy from stable hyperthyroidism. The model anticipated ophthalmopathy a median around six months pre-onset.

Sequenced: blood. The source is a woman in her 30s with Graves' ophthalmopathy. The chain links TRBV20-1 to TRBJ1-2; D is uncertain. The DNA of the CDR3 is TGCAGTGCTGGAGTGTCGATTTATGGCTACACCTTC. Encoded protein: CSAGVSIYGYTF.